Each of the 30 T cell receptor beta chains below was sequenced from the same sample in a study of blood T cell repertoires in COVID-19. Sequencing used immunoSEQ multiplex PCR; TCRdb keeps in-frame clones, though not all of them. The top ten hold approximately 5.3% of the sample, which has about 330,000 clones, about 87% seen once. Source material: PBMCs or T cells enriched from blood (not recorded which). Receptors were obtained from a woman in her twenties or thirties who had recovered from COVID-19.

The V gene is TRBV15, the J gene TRBJ2-3; the match to TRBD2 covers 10 bases. The CDR3 is made up of 15 amino acids. The trim removed 3 bases at V and 2 bases at J, leaving 2 bases unmatched. From germline, CDR1 is LNHNV and CDR2 YYDKDF (reference sequence). CDR3 region: CATSSTSGTTDTQYF. In nucleotides, the CDR3 is TGTGCCACCAGCAGTACTAGCGGGACCACAGATACGCAGTATTTT.

This chain connects TRBV5-1 to TRBJ1-1; D is undetermined. This CDR3 spans 13 amino acids. The V gene lost 2 bases and the J gene lost 4 bases, with 9 bases spanning the gap. Germline assignment: CDR1 SGHRS and CDR2 YFSETQ. CDR3 nucleotide sequence: TGCGCCAGCAGCTTATGGAGGAGCACTGAAGCTTTCTTT. Translated: CASSLWRSTEAFF.

The chain employs TRBV5-1 and TRBJ1-5, with D perhaps matching TRBD1 (6 bases). Trimming removed 1 base at V and 1 base at J, with 9 bases between. Germline CDR1 and CDR2: SGHRS and YFSETQ. The CDR3 contains 15 residues. The CDR3 sequence: CASSLSGVSNQPQHF. The CDR3 DNA reads as TGCGCCAGCAGCTTGTCAGGGGTGAGCAATCAGCCCCAGCATTTT.

This rearrangement joins TRBV5-1 to TRBJ2-3; TRBD2 agrees at 7 bases. V was clipped by 4 bases and J by 0 bases; unmatched bases: 8. CDR3 size: 16 residues. CDR1 SGHRS and CDR2 YFSETQ come from the germline V gene. The CDR3 loop reads CASSPNSGASTDTQYF. The CDR3 DNA follows: TGCGCCAGCAGCCCTAACAGCGGGGCGAGCACAGATACGCAGTATTTT. The whole variable domain, remainder taken from reference TRBV5-1 and TRBJ2-3, is KAGVTQTPRYLIKTRGQQVTLSCSPISGHRSVSWYQQTPGQGLQFLFEYFSETQRNKGNFPGRFSGRQFSNSRSEMNVSTLELGDSALYLCASSPNSGASTDTQYFGPGTRLTVL.

The chain recombines TRBV28 with TRBJ2-6, with a weak D call TRBD1 (5 bases). Germline V lookup: CDR1 MDHEN, CDR2 SYDVKM. V shed 7 bases and J shed 4 bases, with 5 bases lying between them. This CDR3 has 12 amino acids. The DNA of the CDR3 is TGTGCCAGCACAGGGGGGGCCAACGTCCTGACTTTC. Encoded protein: CASTGGANVLTF.

The rearrangement joins TRBV2 to TRBJ1-2; D gene uncertain. The germline V and J ends were trimmed by 4 bases and 5 bases, with 14 bases remaining between them. The CDR3 spans 14 residues. CDR1 and CDR2 from the germline V gene are SNHLY and FYNNEI. The chain's CDR3 is CASSAEGRRYGYTF. CDR3 DNA: TGTGCCAGCAGTGCAGAGGGCAGGAGGTATGGCTACACCTTC.

A few counts support this clone. One end of the junction is discordant with germline, which a read error may explain. The gene calls are TRBV5-1 and TRBJ1-2; 7 nucleotides agree with TRBD1. This CDR3 spans 14 amino acids. The germline gives CDR1 SGHRS, CDR2 YFSETQ. In DNA form, the CDR3 reads TGCGCCAGCAGGTTGGAGGGGGCTCTCTATGGCTACACCTTC. Translated, it gives CASRLEGALYGYTF. Together with reference TRBV5-1 and TRBJ1-2, the CDR3 gives the full variable domain: KAGVTQTPRYLIKTRGQQVTLSCSPISGHRSVSWYQQTPGQGLQFLFEYFSETQRNKGNFPGRFSGRQFSNSRSEMNVSTLELGDSALYLCASRLEGALYGYTFGSGTRLTVV.

The chain carries TRBV11-2 and TRBJ1-1; D unresolved. CDR1 SGHAT and CDR2 FQNNGV come from the germline V gene. V was cut by 1 base and J by 8 bases, with 5 bases left in between. The CDR3 runs 11 residues. CDR3 DNA sequence: TGTGCCAGCAGCTTAGTCGAGGAAGCTTTCTTT. Its protein product is CASSLVEEAFF.

V gene TRBV19 combines with J gene TRBJ1-2, with D possibly being TRBD1 (5 bases). CDR3 size: 13 residues. The V end lost 8 bases, the J end lost 2 bases, and 12 bases lay between the germline ends. Germline V gene sequence: CDR1 LNHDA, CDR2 SQIVND (reference sequence). The DNA for the CDR3 is TGTGCCAGTTATGACAGAGAAAACTATGGCTACACCTTC. Residues: CASYDRENYGYTF. Full variable domain (outside the CDR3, taken from reference TRBV19 and TRBJ1-2): DGGITQSPKYLFRKEGQNVTLSCEQNLNHDAMYWYRQDPGQGLRLIYYSQIVNDFQKGDIAEGYSVSREKKESFPLTVTSAQKNPTAFYLCASYDRENYGYTFGSGTRLTVV.

The chain employs TRBV9 and TRBJ1-3; 7 bases are shared with TRBD1. With 6 bases clipped from V and 0 bases from J, the junction kept 9 bases outside the gene matches. The CDR3 extends over 16 amino acids. Germline CDR1 reads SGDLS; CDR2 reads YYNGEE. The CDR3 protein is CASTGGKESSGNTIYF. CDR3 DNA sequence: TGTGCCAGCACAGGGGGTAAGGAAAGCTCTGGAAACACCATATATTTT.

This chain uses TRBV7-8 with TRBJ1-1; a possible D gene is TRBD1 (5 bases). V gave up 5 bases and J gave up 0 bases, with 16 bases separating them. Germline lookup yields CDR1 SGHVS and CDR2 FQNEAQ. The CDR3 is 16 residues long. The CDR3 protein is CASSQERRQMNTEAFF. The CDR3 DNA reads as TGTGCCAGCAGCCAGGAGAGAAGACAGATGAACACTGAAGCTTTCTTT.

V gene TRBV2 combines with J gene TRBJ2-7, with D unresolved. CDR1 SNHLY and CDR2 FYNNEI come from the germline V gene. V lost 1 base, J lost 6 bases, and 10 bases lay in between. The CDR3 runs to 13 residues. For the CDR3, the DNA is TGTGCCAGCAGTGAAGAGCGAATGGTCGAGCAGTACTTC. Translated: CASSEERMVEQYF.

As concerns this clone: The junction shows a germline mismatch at one end, possibly a read error. The gene calls are TRBV5-1 and TRBJ1-2; tentatively, D is TRBD1 (6 bases). This CDR3 region has 13 residues. Germline CDR1 SGHRS, CDR2 YFSETQ. CDR3 in amino acids: CARSEGGNYGYTF. In DNA form, the CDR3 reads TGCGCCCGCAGCGAGGGGGGGAACTATGGCTACACCTTC.

The rearrangement uses TRBV6-5 and TRBJ1-2, with D unclear. Germline assignment: CDR1 MNHEY and CDR2 SVGAGI. CDR3 length equals 13 residues. Between the trimmed V and J ends, which lost 6 bases and 3 bases, there was a span of 11 bases. The CDR3 DNA is TGTGCCAGCAGCCCGAGGGAGGACTATGGCTACACCTTC. Encoded protein: CASSPREDYGYTF.

The chain employs TRBV9 and TRBJ2-5; 15 bases match TRBD2. There are 16 residues in the CDR3. Germline V gene data show CDR1 as SGDLS and CDR2 as YYNGEE. Trimming removed 3 bases from V and 4 bases from J; junction bases left unmatched: 4. The CDR3 region is CASSAGLAGGPETQYF. CDR3 bases: TGTGCCAGCAGCGCGGGACTAGCGGGGGGACCAGAGACCCAGTACTTC.

This clone was counted once. This chain uses TRBV14 with TRBJ1-1, with D maybe TRBD1 (5 bases). V was pared by 2 bases and J by 1 base, with 14 bases between. The V gene's germline CDR1 is SGHDN and CDR2 FVKESK. The CDR3 runs 16 residues. The CDR3 DNA reads as TGTGCCAGCAGCCAAAGAGGGGAGGGGAAGAACACTGAAGCTTTCTTT. Its protein product is CASSQRGEGKNTEAFF.

This chain connects TRBV7-9 to TRBJ2-3, with D tentatively TRBD2 (6 bases). Trimming cost V 0 bases and J 4 bases, with 11 bases left between them. Germline V gives CDR1 SEHNR, CDR2 FQNEAQ (reference sequence). The CDR3 covers 15 residues. Written as DNA, the CDR3 is TGTGCCAGCAGCTTAGCGGGGAGGAGGGCAGATACGCAGTATTTT. Residues: CASSLAGRRADTQYF.

The chain employs TRBV13 and TRBJ2-1; 10 bases are shared with TRBD2. V dropped 3 bases and J dropped 0; count of bases not matched to a gene: 2. Germline CDR1 PRHDT, CDR2 FYEKMQ (reference sequence). The CDR3 totals 16 residues. The CDR3 is CASSFSGGSSYNEQFF. CDR3 DNA sequence: TGTGCCAGCAGCTTTAGCGGGGGGAGCTCCTACAATGAGCAGTTCTTC.

V is TRBV7-2 and J is TRBJ2-3; 9 bases are shared with TRBD2. In germline, CDR1 is SGHTA, CDR2 FQGNSA. Trimming cost V 1 base and J 3 bases; bases outside gene matches: 5. This CDR3 is built from 16 residues. This CDR3 is CASSLVAGGLTDTQYF. The CDR3 nucleotides are TGTGCCAGCAGCTTAGTGGCGGGGGGGCTGACAGATACGCAGTATTTT.

The chain is built from TRBV4-1 and TRBJ1-1; 7 bases agree with TRBD1. This CDR3 region has 17 residues. Losses at the gene ends were 5 bases for V and 3 bases for J; bases not matched to a gene: 15. Germline CDR1 MGHRA, CDR2 YSYEKL. CDR3 sequence reads: CASSAREGAVRDTEAFF. The CDR3 coding sequence is TGCGCCAGCAGCGCCCGAGAGGGGGCGGTTCGGGACACTGAAGCTTTCTTT.

V gene TRBV18 combines with J gene TRBJ1-5; 9 bases line up with TRBD1. The V gene end was trimmed by 3 bases and the J gene end by 4 bases; junction bases not matched to a gene: 7. This CDR3 spans 16 amino acids. Germline lookup yields CDR1 KGHSH and CDR2 LQKENI. The CDR3 nucleotides read TGTGCCAGCTCACCCACGCCGACAGGGGGGAATCAGCCCCAGCATTTT. Its protein product is CASSPTPTGGNQPQHF.

The chain joins TRBV4-1 to TRBJ1-3, with 12 bases fitting TRBD1. J gave up 4 bases and V 2 bases, and 15 bases lay outside the gene matches. Germline V CDR1 and CDR2: MGHRA, YSYEKL. This CDR3 region has 20 residues. In DNA form, the CDR3 reads TGCGCCAGCAGCCAATTTAGCCGGGACAGGGGGCAGGGGCGCGGAAACACCATATATTTT. Translating gives CASSQFSRDRGQGRGNTIYF.

The chain is built from TRBV7-8 and TRBJ1-6; 8 nucleotides agree with TRBD1. CDR3 length equals 17 residues. Per germline, CDR1 SGHVS and CDR2 FQNEAQ. Trimming at V came to 4 bases and at J to 7 bases, leaving 12 bases not matched to a gene. Here the CDR3 reads CASSSAGGLLINSPLHF. CDR3 bases: TGTGCCAGCAGCTCCGCAGGGGGCCTTCTGATCAATTCACCCCTCCACTTT.

This clone showed up just a few times. The chain combines TRBV4-1 with TRBJ1-1; the match to TRBD1 covers 7 bases. V lost 0 bases to trimming and J lost 4 bases; unmatched junction nucleotides: 5. This CDR3 spans 15 amino acids. CDR1 and CDR2 from the germline V gene are MGHRA and YSYEKL. CDR3 DNA sequence: TGCGCCAGCAGCCAAGATCCAGGGGGAGGCACTGAAGCTTTCTTT. This gives the protein CASSQDPGGGTEAFF.

DNA of the CDR3: TGTGCCAGCAGTTCGACAGGGGCGGGAACTGAAGCTTTCTTT. Encoded protein: CASSSTGAGTEAFF. The chain employs TRBV27 and TRBJ1-1; 8 bases line up with TRBD1. The CDR3 sequence is 14 residues long. V lost 4 bases to trimming and J lost 5 bases; unmatched junction nucleotides: 6. Germline V gives CDR1 MNHEY, CDR2 SMNVEV (reference sequence).

Details on this clone: Other DNA sequences in the sample encode the same CDR3. V usage is TRBV6-5 and J usage is TRBJ2-7; 10 bases map to TRBD1. V was clipped by 5 bases and J by 2 bases; unmatched bases: 3. The germline V gene encodes CDR1 MNHEY and CDR2 SVGAGI. The CDR3 is 14 residues long. In DNA, the CDR3 is TGTGCCAGCAGTCCCGGACAGGGGGCCTACGAGCAGTACTTC. It codes for CASSPGQGAYEQYF.

The chain recombines TRBV5-5 with TRBJ2-3; 10 bases map to TRBD2. Germline V gene sequence: CDR1 SGHKS, CDR2 YYEKEE (reference sequence). J was trimmed by 2 bases and V by 3 bases; bases with no gene match: 3. This CDR3 has 15 residues. CDR3 region: CASSSLAGDTDTQYF. The CDR3 DNA sequence: TGTGCCAGCAGCTCCCTAGCGGGGGACACAGATACGCAGTATTTT.

The J gene is TRBJ2-3, the V gene TRBV2, with 11 bases lining up with TRBD2. This CDR3 is built from 16 residues. The germline CDR1 and CDR2 sequences are SNHLY and FYNNEI. The ends lost 5 bases at V and 4 bases at J; junction bases unmatched: 8. CDR3 amino acids: CASSLTSGVGADTQYF. The DNA for the CDR3 is TGTGCCAGCAGTCTGACTAGCGGGGTCGGGGCAGATACGCAGTATTTT.

This chain uses TRBV7-9 with TRBJ2-4; possibly TRBD1 for D (5 bases). Germline-derived CDR1 and CDR2 are SEHNR and FQNEAQ (reference sequence). Trimming took off 1 base at V and 8 bases at J, with 9 bases between the two ends. CDR3 size: 13 residues. In DNA form, the CDR3 reads TGTGCCAGCAGCTTAGGGGGCAGACACATTCAGTACTTC. It specifies CASSLGGRHIQYF.

The chain links TRBV5-1 to TRBJ1-2, with 11 bases matching TRBD1. Germline assignment: CDR1 SGHRS and CDR2 YFSETQ. V was pared by 3 bases and J by 11 bases, with 12 bases of the junction left unmatched. The CDR3 sequence is 15 residues long. CDR3 sequence: CASSSGQGAALGYTF. As DNA, the CDR3 is TGCGCCAGCAGCTCAGGACAGGGGGCCGCCCTAGGTTACACCTTC. Full variable domain (remainder filled in from reference TRBV5-1 and TRBJ1-2): KAGVTQTPRYLIKTRGQQVTLSCSPISGHRSVSWYQQTPGQGLQFLFEYFSETQRNKGNFPGRFSGRQFSNSRSEMNVSTLELGDSALYLCASSSGQGAALGYTFGSGTRLTVV.